This T cell receptor (beta chain) stems from a study of T cells in localized non-small cell lung cancer. This clone was counted once. Its antigen is still unknown. Findings and caveats of the study: Appearance in adjacent lung was seen for a median about 58 of the top 100 tumor clones.

Measured with immunoSEQ multiplex PCR; TCRdb has only the in-frame clones, and not every one. The profile shows 50,000 to 65,000 clones, over 60% of them singletons. This specimen was PBMCs, taken before any cancer treatment. The clonotype comes from a woman between 35 and 70 years old with stage II lung adenocarcinoma.

The CDR3 loop is CAWEGGTEAFF. The CDR3 coding sequence is TGTGCCTGGGAGGGGGGCACTGAAGCTTTCTTT. The rearrangement links TRBV30 to TRBJ1-1; tentatively, D is TRBD1 (6 bases). Trimming shortened V by 5 bases and J by 4 bases, and 8 bases separated the two germline ends. Looked up from germline, CDR1 is GTSNPN and CDR2 is SVGIG (reference sequence). The CDR3 spans 11 residues.